Listed here is a single T cell receptor beta chain. What it binds is unknown. This entry is derived from a study of CD8 T cells in Susac syndrome. Study results and caveats: The CD4+ T cell repertoires in Susac syndrome did not show any clonal expansion.

CD8+ and CD4+ T cells circulating in blood were sequenced for TCR beta. From germline, CDR1 is SGHTA and CDR2 FQGNSA. Trimming pared 5 bases from V and 2 bases from J, leaving 13 bases between. CDR3 length: 14 residues. The RNA input was roughly 0.45 to 1 ug, and it was reverse transcribed with random hexamers. The TCR beta CDR3 was amplified by immunoSEQ multiplex PCR across 54 Vbeta, 13 Jbeta. TCRdb independently ran MiXCR on the immunoSEQ multiplex PCR reads; one entry per CDR3 protein. This table holds over 150,000 distinct CDR3 sequences, just under 95% found once. This sequence was found in a human donor with Susac syndrome. Input material: CD4+ T cells from PBMCs. The chain carries TRBV7-2 and TRBJ2-7, with TRBD2 as a possible D gene (6 bases). CDR3 DNA sequence: TGTGCCAGCAGCCCTGCTAGCGTCCCCTACGAGCAGTACTTC. Translated: CASSPASVPYEQYF. The full variable domain, completed using reference TRBV7-2 and TRBJ2-7, is GAGVSQSPSNKVTEKGKDVELRCDPISGHTALYWYRQSLGQGLEFLIYFQGNSAPDKSGLPSDRFSAERTGGSVSTLTIQRTQQEDSAVYLCASSPASVPYEQYFGPGTRLTVT.